This TCR beta chain was found in a study of neurological immune-mediated disorders. The CDR3 is 13 amino acids. Germline CDR1 reads SQVTM; CDR2 reads ANQGSEA. The V end lost 2 bases, the J end lost 6 bases, and 11 bases lay between the germline ends. Documented time point: longitudinal time-point 3. This clonotype was counted ten times or more. MiXCR was run by TCRdb on the 5' RACE reads, yielding one entry per CDR3 protein. The sample carries roughly 100,000 distinct CDR3 sequences, roughly 10% recorded once. Sequenced material: PBMCs. The sequence was collected from a female donor with HTLV-1-associated myelopathy (HAM/TSP). V usage is TRBV29-1 and J usage is TRBJ2-1; no clear D gene. CDR3 DNA: TGCAGCGTTGAAAGGTCCGCGGCCAATGAGCAGTTCTTC. It yields the protein CSVERSAANEQFF.